This record looks at one T cell receptor (beta chain) sequence and its context. Its antigen remains unknown. With 60 Vbeta and 13 Jbeta primers, the PCR was carried out. Here immunoSEQ multiplex PCR was the method, and the copy in TCRdb shows in-frame clones only, minus some. The sample records some 120,000 clones, approximately 80% being singletons. The data derive from a study of cytomegalovirus exposure and HLA in healthy donors. Study results and caveats: V- and J-gene trimming in TCR beta was tied to a missense DCLRE1C variant by an analysis performed later.

The CDR3 length is 13 residues. Trimming left V 0 bases short and J 9 bases short, with 9 bases between. Germline CDR1 and CDR2: MNHNS and SASEGT. The material sequenced was PBMCs. The genes are TRBV6-1 and TRBJ1-5; no clear D gene. The sequence was collected from a man aged 25-40 years in good health and CMV-seronegative. The CDR3 nucleotides read TGTGCCAGCAGTGAAGCCCCCGCGGGGCCCCAGCATTTT. It specifies CASSEAPAGPQHF.